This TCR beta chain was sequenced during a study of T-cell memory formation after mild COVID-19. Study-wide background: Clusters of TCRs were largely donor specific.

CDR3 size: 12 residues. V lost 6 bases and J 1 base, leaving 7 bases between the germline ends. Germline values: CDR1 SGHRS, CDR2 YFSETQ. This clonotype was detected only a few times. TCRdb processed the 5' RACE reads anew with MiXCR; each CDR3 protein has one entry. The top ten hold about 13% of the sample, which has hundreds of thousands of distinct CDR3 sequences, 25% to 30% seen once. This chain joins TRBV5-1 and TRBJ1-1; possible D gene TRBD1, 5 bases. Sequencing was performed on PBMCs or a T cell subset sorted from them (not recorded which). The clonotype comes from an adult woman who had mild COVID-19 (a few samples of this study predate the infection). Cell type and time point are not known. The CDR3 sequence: CASTGQNTEAFF. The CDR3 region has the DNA TGCGCCAGCACCGGACAGAACACTGAAGCTTTCTTT.